Listed below are T cell receptor beta chains from one sample, sequenced in a study of T cell clones after liver transplantation. The assay was immunoSEQ multiplex PCR, and TCRdb's table has in-frame clones only and misses some. In the table there are around 120,000 clones, 90% of which are singletons. The input for sequencing was CD4+ T cells from blood, taken 12 months after liver transplant. Source of these receptors: a human patient who received a liver transplant. The graft donor may have contributed some T cells. CDR3s include the opening cysteine and the closing phenylalanine or tryptophan.

j_call | v_call | cdr3_aa
TRBJ2-1 | TRBV5-1 | CASSLELGEQFF
TRBJ2-5 | TRBV29-1 | CSVAGGQETQYF
TRBJ2-7 | TRBV7-8 | CASSWYVGGYEQYF
TRBJ1-3 | TRBV7-8 | CASSLGGSGNTIYF
TRBJ1-1 | TRBV7-2 | CASSSGPRNTEAFF
TRBJ2-5 | TRBV11-3 | CASSLVGLTIQETQYF
TRBJ1-1 | TRBV5-1 | CASSPTGASTEAFF
TRBJ2-3 | TRBV6-5 | CASSYVAGEDTQYF
TRBJ2-3 | TRBV10-3 | CATFDSTDTQYF
TRBJ1-1 | TRBV5-1 | CASSPGQINTEAFF